This is a list of T cell receptor beta chains from one sample in a study of T cell changes during pregnancy in multiple sclerosis. The table came from immunoSEQ multiplex PCR; TCRdb's copy has only in-frame clones and leaves some out. Counted here are approximately 42,000 clones, around four fifths occurring once; the ten biggest clones make up around 0.6%. This specimen consisted of CD4+ T cells from peripheral blood mononuclear cells, obtained before pregnancy. These receptor sequences come from a female donor with multiple sclerosis, enrolled in a pregnancy study. Both conserved end residues are part of each CDR3. D genes are given only for firm matches. Clone size is given for some rows only: seen once, a few or many times, or a class if the clone is expanded.

clone size: .
V gene: TRBV19
D gene: .
J gene: TRBJ1-5
CDR3 DNA: TGTGCCAGTAACCCGGCGGTTAGCAATCAGCCCCAGCATTTT
CDR3 protein: CASNPAVSNQPQHF

clone size: .
V gene: TRBV7-3
D gene: TRBD1
J gene: TRBJ2-2
CDR3 DNA: TGTGCCAGCAGCTCTCAGGGGGCCAGCGGGGAGCTGTTTTTT
CDR3 protein: CASSSQGASGELFF

clone size: .
V gene: TRBV19
D gene: .
J gene: TRBJ2-6
CDR3 DNA: TGTGCCAGTATCCTGCTGGGGGGTGGGGCCAACGTCCTGACTTTC
CDR3 protein: CASILLGGGANVLTF

clone size: .
V gene: TRBV28
D gene: .
J gene: TRBJ2-3
CDR3 DNA: TGTGCCAGCACCGTCACAGATACGCAGTATTTT
CDR3 protein: CASTVTDTQYF

clone size: .
V gene: TRBV30
D gene: TRBD1
J gene: TRBJ2-3
CDR3 DNA: TGTGCCTGGGTCGGGACAGCCACAGATACGCAGTATTTT
CDR3 protein: CAWVGTATDTQYF

clone size: once
V gene: TRBV7-2
D gene: .
J gene: TRBJ1-3
CDR3 DNA: TGTGCCTGTGCAAAGGAGAACTCTGGAAACACCATATATTTT
CDR3 protein: CACAKENSGNTIYF

clone size: .
V gene: TRBV23-1
D gene: TRBD1
J gene: TRBJ1-2
CDR3 DNA: TGCGCCAGCAGTCAACCGGGACAGGGGTCGTCTAACTATGGCTACACCTTC
CDR3 protein: CASSQPGQGSSNYGYTF

clone size: few
V gene: TRBV5-6
D gene: TRBD1
J gene: TRBJ1-2
CDR3 DNA: TGTGCCAGCAGCTTTTCGGACAGGGCTGGCTACACCTTC
CDR3 protein: CASSFSDRAGYTF

clone size: .
V gene: TRBV29-1
D gene: TRBD1
J gene: TRBJ1-2
CDR3 DNA: TGCAGCGTTGAAGATCTTTTTATTTGGACAGGGGAACGTGGCTACACCTTC
CDR3 protein: CSVEDLFIWTGERGYTF

clone size: .
V gene: TRBV6-6
D gene: TRBD1
J gene: TRBJ1-2
CDR3 DNA: TGTGCCAGCAGTTACCCCAGGACAGGGGGGAACTATGGCTACACCTTC
CDR3 protein: CASSYPRTGGNYGYTF

clone size: .
V gene: TRBV6-1
D gene: .
J gene: TRBJ2-7
CDR3 DNA: TGTGCCAGCAGTGAGGCCCTTGGACAGACCTACGAGCAGTACTTC
CDR3 protein: CASSEALGQTYEQYF

clone size: .
V gene: TRBV6-6
D gene: .
J gene: TRBJ2-1
CDR3 DNA: TGTGCCAGCAGACGACAGTACAATGAGCAGTTCTTC
CDR3 protein: CASRRQYNEQFF

clone size: .
V gene: TRBV6-5
D gene: TRBD1
J gene: TRBJ1-4
CDR3 DNA: TGTGCCAGCAGTTACACGCGGGGACAGGGGGTTGAAAAACTGTTTTTT
CDR3 protein: CASSYTRGQGVEKLFF

clone size: .
V gene: TRBV14
D gene: .
J gene: TRBJ2-5
CDR3 DNA: TGTGCCAGCAGCCATCGTTGGGCGGAGACCCAGTACTTC
CDR3 protein: CASSHRWAETQYF

clone size: few
V gene: TRBV19
D gene: TRBD1
J gene: TRBJ1-4
CDR3 DNA: TGTGCCAGTAGTATCGGCTTACAGGGGGGAAATGAAAAACTGTTTTTT
CDR3 protein: CASSIGLQGGNEKLFF

clone size: .
V gene: TRBV18
D gene: .
J gene: TRBJ2-3
CDR3 DNA: TGTGCCAGCTCAGTACTAACAGATACGCAGTATTTT
CDR3 protein: CASSVLTDTQYF

clone size: once
V gene: TRBV2
D gene: .
J gene: TRBJ2-4
CDR3 DNA: TGTGCCAGCAGCAGGGGGGTAGGCAAAAACATTCAGTACTTC
CDR3 protein: CASSRGVGKNIQYF

clone size: .
V gene: TRBV7-2
D gene: TRBD2
J gene: TRBJ2-5
CDR3 DNA: TGTGCCAGCAGCTTAAGGGGGACTAGCGGGGCACAAGAGACCCAGTACTTC
CDR3 protein: CASSLRGTSGAQETQYF

clone size: .
V gene: TRBV7-2
D gene: TRBD2
J gene: TRBJ2-5
CDR3 DNA: TGTGCCAGCAGCCCTTGGACTAGCGGACCGCAAGAGACCCAGTACTTC
CDR3 protein: CASSPWTSGPQETQYF

clone size: .
V gene: TRBV4-3
D gene: TRBD2
J gene: TRBJ2-5
CDR3 DNA: TGCGCCAGCAGCCTGGGATGGACTAGCGGAGAGATGGTTGGGGAGACCCAGTACTTC
CDR3 protein: CASSLGWTSGEMVGETQYF

clone size: .
V gene: TRBV30
D gene: TRBD2
J gene: TRBJ2-5
CDR3 DNA: TGTGCCTGGACCCGTTGGGGTAGCGGGGGGGGCCAAGAGACCCAGTACTTC
CDR3 protein: CAWTRWGSGGGQETQYF

clone size: .
V gene: TRBV6-5
D gene: TRBD1
J gene: TRBJ1-2
CDR3 DNA: TGTGCCAGCAGCCGCCGGGACAGGGACGGCTACACCTTC
CDR3 protein: CASSRRDRDGYTF

clone size: .
V gene: TRBV7-3
D gene: TRBD1
J gene: TRBJ1-2
CDR3 DNA: TGTGCCAGCAGCCCGAACCCCGGGACAGCCTATGGCTACACCTTC
CDR3 protein: CASSPNPGTAYGYTF

clone size: .
V gene: TRBV6-1
D gene: TRBD1
J gene: TRBJ1-2
CDR3 DNA: TGTGCCAGCAGTGAAGAATTTGGGACAGGGGACGGCTACACCTTC
CDR3 protein: CASSEEFGTGDGYTF

clone size: .
V gene: TRBV29-1
D gene: .
J gene: TRBJ1-5
CDR3 DNA: TGCAGCGTTGTGTTGTCAGACAATCAGCCCCAGCATTTT
CDR3 protein: CSVVLSDNQPQHF

clone size: .
V gene: TRBV12-5
D gene: TRBD2
J gene: TRBJ2-3
CDR3 DNA: TGTGCTAGTGGTTTGGTAGTCCTAGCGGGGGGTCCTATGGATACGCAGTATTTT
CDR3 protein: CASGLVVLAGGPMDTQYF

clone size: .
V gene: TRBV11-1
D gene: TRBD2
J gene: TRBJ2-3
CDR3 DNA: TGTGCCAGCAGCTCCCGGGGAGGGACCACAGATACGCAGTATTTT
CDR3 protein: CASSSRGGTTDTQYF

clone size: .
V gene: TRBV29-1
D gene: .
J gene: TRBJ1-2
CDR3 DNA: TGCAGCGGCAGCAGGGAGGGCAGCGACTATGGCTACACCTTC
CDR3 protein: CSGSREGSDYGYTF

clone size: .
V gene: TRBV14
D gene: TRBD1
J gene: TRBJ2-7
CDR3 DNA: TGTGCCAGCAGCCTTGAGGGACAGACCGTTTCCTACGAGCAGTACTTC
CDR3 protein: CASSLEGQTVSYEQYF

clone size: few
V gene: TRBV10-1
D gene: TRBD2
J gene: TRBJ2-1
CDR3 DNA: TGCGCCAGCAGTGGCGGACTAGCGGGAGGTTATGAGCAGTTCTTC
CDR3 protein: CASSGGLAGGYEQFF

clone size: .
V gene: TRBV28
D gene: TRBD1
J gene: TRBJ2-7
CDR3 DNA: TGTGCCAGCAGTTCGACAGGGGCCCTCTCCTACGAGCAGTACTTC
CDR3 protein: CASSSTGALSYEQYF

clone size: .
V gene: TRBV18
D gene: .
J gene: TRBJ2-1
CDR3 DNA: TGTGCCAGCTCACCATACTTAACGCGTCAGCAGTTCTTC
CDR3 protein: CASSPYLTRQQFF

clone size: .
V gene: TRBV30
D gene: TRBD1
J gene: TRBJ1-2
CDR3 DNA: TGTGCCCGTCCTCAGGGGGCGCGGGGCTACACCTTC
CDR3 protein: CARPQGARGYTF

clone size: .
V gene: TRBV10-2
D gene: TRBD1
J gene: TRBJ1-1
CDR3 DNA: TGCGCCAGCAGAGGGACAGGGGTCACTGAAGCTTTCTTT
CDR3 protein: CASRGTGVTEAFF

clone size: .
V gene: TRBV29-1
D gene: .
J gene: TRBJ1-1
CDR3 DNA: TGCAGCGTTGACTTGGCAGTTGAAGCTTTCTTT
CDR3 protein: CSVDLAVEAFF

clone size: once
V gene: TRBV19
D gene: .
J gene: TRBJ1-6
CDR3 DNA: TGTGCCAGTAGTATCCGGGATTCACCCCTCCACTTT
CDR3 protein: CASSIRDSPLHF

clone size: .
V gene: TRBV5-4
D gene: .
J gene: TRBJ1-1
CDR3 DNA: TGTGCCAGCAGCTCTAGGTGGAAGTTGTCCGAGGGGGACACTGAAGCTTTCTTT
CDR3 protein: CASSSRWKLSEGDTEAFF

clone size: .
V gene: TRBV2
D gene: TRBD2
J gene: TRBJ2-2
CDR3 DNA: TGTGCCAGCACTCCGCAGGGACTAGCGAACACCGGGGAGCTGTTTTTT
CDR3 protein: CASTPQGLANTGELFF

clone size: .
V gene: TRBV7-3
D gene: TRBD1
J gene: TRBJ1-5
CDR3 DNA: TGTGCCAGCAGCCCAGAGAGGCCGGGACAGGGGGCGCAGCCCCAGCATTTT
CDR3 protein: CASSPERPGQGAQPQHF

clone size: .
V gene: TRBV2
D gene: .
J gene: TRBJ2-5
CDR3 DNA: TGTGCCAGCAGCGTAGAGTTGCGGGAGACCCAGTACTTC
CDR3 protein: CASSVELRETQYF

clone size: .
V gene: TRBV7-2
D gene: .
J gene: TRBJ2-7
CDR3 DNA: TGTGCCAGCAGCCTTAGCGGAGGAGAGTACGAGCAGTACTTC
CDR3 protein: CASSLSGGEYEQYF

clone size: .
V gene: TRBV5-4
D gene: .
J gene: TRBJ1-2
CDR3 DNA: TGTGCCAGCAGCCTCTGGTCGTTTGGGGGCCCTGGCTACACCTTC
CDR3 protein: CASSLWSFGGPGYTF

clone size: .
V gene: TRBV7-9
D gene: .
J gene: TRBJ2-5
CDR3 DNA: TGTGCCAGCAGCTTAGAGGGACATAACTTAGAGACCCAGTACTTC
CDR3 protein: CASSLEGHNLETQYF

clone size: .
V gene: TRBV6-1
D gene: .
J gene: TRBJ2-1
CDR3 DNA: TGTGCCAGCAGTCTTAGCGGCTCCTACAATGAGCAGTTCTTC
CDR3 protein: CASSLSGSYNEQFF

clone size: .
V gene: TRBV7-8
D gene: TRBD1
J gene: TRBJ2-3
CDR3 DNA: TGTGCCAGCAGCTTTCGAGACAGGGGGTTAGATACGCAGTATTTT
CDR3 protein: CASSFRDRGLDTQYF

clone size: .
V gene: TRBV9
D gene: TRBD2
J gene: TRBJ2-1
CDR3 DNA: TGTGCCAGCAGTCCCCGACAGGGAGGACTAGCGGGGGCCTCAAATGAGCAGTTCTTC
CDR3 protein: CASSPRQGGLAGASNEQFF

clone size: .
V gene: TRBV7-9
D gene: .
J gene: TRBJ1-2
CDR3 DNA: TGTGCCAGCAGCTTAGGGGGGGGCGTTCAGTATGGCTACACCTTC
CDR3 protein: CASSLGGGVQYGYTF

clone size: once
V gene: TRBV19
D gene: TRBD2
J gene: TRBJ2-1
CDR3 DNA: TGTGCCAGTAGTCACCAAGCGGGAGGGCCGTTTGAGCAGTTCTTC
CDR3 protein: CASSHQAGGPFEQFF

clone size: .
V gene: TRBV9
D gene: TRBD2
J gene: TRBJ2-2
CDR3 DNA: TGTGCCAGCAGCAGCGGGACCGGGGGACTGAACACCGGGGAGCTGTTTTTT
CDR3 protein: CASSSGTGGLNTGELFF

clone size: .
V gene: TRBV19
D gene: .
J gene: TRBJ2-1
CDR3 DNA: TGTGCCAGTAGTTATCCAGGGAGGAATGAGCAGTTCTTC
CDR3 protein: CASSYPGRNEQFF

clone size: .
V gene: TRBV19
D gene: .
J gene: TRBJ2-7
CDR3 DNA: TGTGCCAGTAGTCTACAGCCCGACAGTTACGAGCAGTACTTC
CDR3 protein: CASSLQPDSYEQYF

clone size: .
V gene: TRBV14
D gene: TRBD1
J gene: TRBJ1-2
CDR3 DNA: TGTGCCAGCAGCCAAGGAGGGACAGCTGTTTCCCCATCTTATGGCTACACCTTC
CDR3 protein: CASSQGGTAVSPSYGYTF

clone size: .
V gene: TRBV11-3
D gene: .
J gene: TRBJ1-6
CDR3 DNA: TGTGCCAGCAGCGCAGGGGTTGGTTCACCCCTCCACTTT
CDR3 protein: CASSAGVGSPLHF